This T cell receptor (beta chain) was recorded in a study of OX40 agonist ivuxolimab in advanced cancers. Notes on the research overall: The costimulatory receptor OX40 (CD134) was targeted by ivuxolimab, a fully human IgG2 agonistic monoclonal antibody. Intravenous ivuxolimab was administered to patients every 2 weeks at six dose levels: 0.01, 0.1, 0.3, 1.5, 3 and 10 mg/kg. Among the roughly 52 dose-escalation patients, around 19 had hepatocellular carcinoma, 15 or so melanoma, 9 renal cell carcinoma and 9 head and neck cancer. In the dose-escalation cohort, 82.7% of patients were male, and the mean age was approximately 64 years, with a range of about 23 to 85. Patients were allowed to have had prior anti-PD-1, anti-PD-L1 or anti-CTLA-4 therapy, and 30% to 50% of the dose-escalation patients had previously received checkpoint inhibitors. Partial responses occurred in three dose-escalation patients: two with cutaneous melanoma and one with hepatocellular carcinoma. The purpose of peripheral TCRbeta sequencing was to test whether ivuxolimab changed TCR sequence diversity and led to clonal T-cell expansion. The paper reports the monotherapy dose-escalation portion (N ≈ 52 patients) of the phase I ivuxolimab trial.

Patients with a history of autoimmune disease or receiving systemic immunosuppression were excluded from the trial. In every dose cohort, peripheral blood was drawn for TCR sequencing at baseline, cycle 4 day 1, and cycle 7 day 1. Samples came from an open-label, multicenter, first-in-human phase I dose-escalation trial of ivuxolimab. Adults with locally advanced or metastatic melanoma, renal cell carcinoma, hepatocellular carcinoma or head and neck squamous cell carcinoma were enrolled in the trial. Before TCR sequencing, CD4+ T cells and CD8+ T cells were sorted from peripheral blood as separate populations. What the authors observed across the whole study: After ivuxolimab, more expanded clones were found on average in CD8+ T cells than in CD4+ T cells. At doses of 0.1 to 3.0 mg/kg, clonal expansion of both CD4+ and CD8+ T cells in blood was seen between baseline and week 6. In the 0.1-3.0 mg/kg groups, partial responders were among the patients with the lowest normalized peripheral clonal expansion, particularly in CD8+ T cells. Which antigens the clonally expanded peripheral T cells were specific for was not determined. Low levels of normalized T-cell clonal expansion were also seen in some nonresponding patients.

The CDR3 holds 16 amino acids from the cysteine to the phenylalanine. Kept here is only the CDR3 DNA, which spans 48 bases and is read in frame from base 1. The germline V gene (reference sequence) yields SEHNR for CDR1 and FQNEAQ for CDR2. Trimming costs V 1 base and J 5 bases, and their ends lie 14 bases apart. Remarks on this clone: Its antigen is still unknown. Base qualities are missing; no much larger clone stands one base away.

Genomic DNA was extracted from sorted cells for sequencing of the TCRbeta CDR3 region. The immunoSEQ Assay was used for sequencing of TCRbeta CDR3 regions. TCRdb holds this immuneACCESS table with in-frame rearrangements only. Some clones are missing; in checked studies, unresolved V genes explain under half, and the rest has no known cause. The sample table lists tens of thousands of clones, approximately 86% of them with a count of one. In total, the top ten clones hold 3% to 4.5% of the sample. The TCR was taken from an adult with an advanced solid tumor such as melanoma, head and neck, liver or kidney cancer. The sequences come from CD4+ or CD8+ T cells sorted from blood, collected in a trial of the OX40 agonist ivuxolimab. The chain joins TRBV7-9 to TRBJ1-4; the D gene remains uncertain. Here the CDR3 is given as CASSLDRLSSNEKLFF. The sequenced DNA is TGTGCCAGCAGCTTAGACCGGTTATCGTCCAATGAAAAACTGTTTTTT.